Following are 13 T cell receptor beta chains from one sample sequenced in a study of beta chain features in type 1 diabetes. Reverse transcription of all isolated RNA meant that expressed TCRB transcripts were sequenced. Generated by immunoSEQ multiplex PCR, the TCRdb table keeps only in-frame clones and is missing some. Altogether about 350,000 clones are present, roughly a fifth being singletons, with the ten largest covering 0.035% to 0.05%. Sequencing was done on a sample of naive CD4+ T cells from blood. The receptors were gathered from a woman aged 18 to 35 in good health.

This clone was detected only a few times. CDR3 sequence (DNA): TGCAGCGCTGGGACAGGGGGATTTCGGACTGAAGCTTTCTTT. The encoded protein is CSAGTGGFRTEAFF. J is TRBJ1-1 and V is TRBV29-1; TRBD1 agrees at 11 bases. The CDR3 spans 14 residues. Germline V gives CDR1 SQVTM, CDR2 ANQGSEA. With 7 bases clipped from V and 5 bases from J, the junction kept 9 bases outside the gene matches.

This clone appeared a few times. The CDR3 sequence: CASSLRDGGQETQYF. The CDR3 DNA is TGTGCCAGCAGCTTGCGGGATGGCGGGCAAGAGACCCAGTACTTC. V is TRBV5-4 and J is TRBJ2-5, with D perhaps TRBD2 (5 bases). The V end was cut by 1 base, the J end by 2 bases, with 12 bases between. The CDR3 consists of 15 residues. Germline V gene data show CDR1 as SGHNT and CDR2 as YYREEE (reference sequence).

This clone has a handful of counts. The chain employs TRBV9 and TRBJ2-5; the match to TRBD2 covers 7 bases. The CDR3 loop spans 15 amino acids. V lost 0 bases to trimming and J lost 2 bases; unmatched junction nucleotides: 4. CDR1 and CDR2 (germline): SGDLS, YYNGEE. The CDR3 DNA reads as TGTGCCAGCAGCGTAGGGGTGGGGGGGCAAGAGACCCAGTACTTC. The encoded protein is CASSVGVGGQETQYF. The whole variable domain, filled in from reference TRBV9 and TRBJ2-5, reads DSGVTQTPKHLITATGQRVTLRCSPRSGDLSVYWYQQSLDQGLQFLIQYYNGEERAKGNILERFSAQQFPDLHSELNLSSLELGDSALYFCASSVGVGGQETQYFGPGTRLLVL.

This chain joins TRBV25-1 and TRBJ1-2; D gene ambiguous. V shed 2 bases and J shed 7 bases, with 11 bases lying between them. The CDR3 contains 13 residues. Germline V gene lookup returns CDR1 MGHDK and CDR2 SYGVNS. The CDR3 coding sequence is TGTGCCAGCAGTGAACATGAGGGTATTGGCTACACCTTC. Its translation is CASSEHEGIGYTF.

The CDR3 spells CASSLWVGTGEQYF. The CDR3 DNA is TGTGCCAGCAGCTTATGGGTAGGGACAGGCGAGCAGTACTTC. V gene TRBV11-2 combines with J gene TRBJ2-7; TRBD1 agrees at 8 bases. Germline V CDR1 and CDR2: SGHAT, FQNNGV. The CDR3 runs 14 residues. V shed 2 bases and J 6 bases; nucleotides not matched to a gene: 6. The full variable domain, with the rest looked up from reference TRBV11-2 and TRBJ2-7, is EAGVAQSPRYKIIEKRQSVAFWCNPISGHATLYWYQQILGQGPKLLIQFQNNGVVDDSQLPKDRFSAERLKGVDSTLKIQPAKLEDSAVYLCASSLWVGTGEQYFGPGTRLTVT.

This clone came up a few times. The CDR3 nucleotides read TGTGCCAGCAGTGGTGTGGGGGGGGATTCCTACAATGAGCAGTTCTTC. Translated, it gives CASSGVGGDSYNEQFF. The rearrangement uses TRBV2 and TRBJ2-1; TRBD2 matches 7 bases. Germline V lookup: CDR1 SNHLY, CDR2 FYNNEI. The CDR3 length is 16 residues. V shed 4 bases and J 1 base; nucleotides not matched to a gene: 7.

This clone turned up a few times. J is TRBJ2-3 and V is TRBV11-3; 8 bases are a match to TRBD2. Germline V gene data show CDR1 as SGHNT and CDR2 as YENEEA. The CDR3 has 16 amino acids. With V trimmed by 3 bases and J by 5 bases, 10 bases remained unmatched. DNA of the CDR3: TGTGCCAGCAGCTTCAGGGCGGGAGGCCTAGAAGATACGCAGTATTTT. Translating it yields CASSFRAGGLEDTQYF.

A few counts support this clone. The CDR3 region has the DNA TGCGCCAGCAGCTTCGGGACAGCTGGAAACACCATATATTTT. Translating it yields CASSFGTAGNTIYF. V usage is TRBV5-1 and J usage is TRBJ1-3, with TRBD1 matching 7 bases. The CDR3 is 14 residues long. V shed 2 bases and J 2 bases; nucleotides not matched to a gene: 1. Germline assignment: CDR1 SGHRS and CDR2 YFSETQ.

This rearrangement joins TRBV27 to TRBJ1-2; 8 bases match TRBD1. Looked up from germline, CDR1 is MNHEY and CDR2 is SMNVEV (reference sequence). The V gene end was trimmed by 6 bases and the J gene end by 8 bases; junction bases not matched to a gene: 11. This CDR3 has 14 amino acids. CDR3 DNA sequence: TGTGCCAGCAGCCCGACAGGGGTATCGCGGGGCTACACCTTC. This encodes CASSPTGVSRGYTF.

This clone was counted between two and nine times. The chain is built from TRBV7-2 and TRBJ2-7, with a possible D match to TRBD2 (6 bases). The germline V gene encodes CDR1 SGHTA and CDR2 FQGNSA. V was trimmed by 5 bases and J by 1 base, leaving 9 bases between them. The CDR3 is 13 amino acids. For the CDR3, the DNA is TGTGCCAGCAGCATGGGAGGATCCTACGAGCAGTACTTC. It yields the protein CASSMGGSYEQYF.

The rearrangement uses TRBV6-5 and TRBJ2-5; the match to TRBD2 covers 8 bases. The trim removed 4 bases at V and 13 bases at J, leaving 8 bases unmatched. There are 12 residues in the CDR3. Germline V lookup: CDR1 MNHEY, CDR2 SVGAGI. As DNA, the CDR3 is TGTGCCAGCAGTTCGGGGGGGGGACTCCTGTACTTC. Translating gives CASSSGGGLLYF.

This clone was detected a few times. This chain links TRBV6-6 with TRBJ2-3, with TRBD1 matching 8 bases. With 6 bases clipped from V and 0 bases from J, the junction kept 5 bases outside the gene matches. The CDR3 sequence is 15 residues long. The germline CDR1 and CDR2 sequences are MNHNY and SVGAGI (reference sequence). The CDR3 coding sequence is TGTGCCAGCAGACTCCGGGACAGGAGCACAGATACGCAGTATTTT. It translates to CASRLRDRSTDTQYF.

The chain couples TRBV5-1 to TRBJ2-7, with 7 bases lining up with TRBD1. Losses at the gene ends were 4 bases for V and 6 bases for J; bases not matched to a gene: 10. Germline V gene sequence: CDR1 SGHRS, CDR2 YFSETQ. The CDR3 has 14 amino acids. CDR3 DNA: TGCGCCAGCAGCACACAGGGGTCTCCGGCCGAGCAGTACTTC. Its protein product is CASSTQGSPAEQYF.